The 23 T cell receptor beta chains below come from one sample, sequenced in a study of blood T cells in healthy people across ages. It was with a sample-barcoded 5' primer and a J-beta primer mix that a second PCR of roughly 6 to 11 cycles was run. TCRdb reprocessed the 5' RACE reads with MiXCR, giving one entry per CDR3 protein. The profile shows fewer than 950,000 distinct CDR3 sequences, about 37% of them singletons. The sample taken for sequencing was blood. The source of these receptors is a young man in good health.

There are a few counts of this clonotype. The rearrangement uses TRBV29-1 and TRBJ1-2; D is unresolved. The CDR3 covers 14 residues. Germline-derived CDR1 and CDR2 are SQVTM and ANQGSEA. This chain's CDR3 is CGSVGRREVDGYTF. The CDR3 DNA reads TGCGGCAGCGTTGGTAGGAGGGAGGTTGATGGCTACACCTTC. Variable domain in full (rest from reference TRBV29-1 and TRBJ1-2): SAVISQKPSRDICQRGTSLTIQCQVDSQVTMMFWYRQQPGQSLTLIATANQGSEATYESGFVIDKFPISRPNLTFSTLTVSNMSPEDSSIYLCGSVGRREVDGYTFGSGTRLTVV.

The V and J genes are TRBV18 and TRBJ2-1; 9 bases match TRBD2. J lost 0 bases, V lost 4 bases, and 16 bases had no gene match. The CDR3 spans 20 residues. Germline-derived CDR1 and CDR2 are KGHSH and LQKENI. The CDR3 region is CASSLVAGLARRSSYNEQFF. Written as DNA, the CDR3 is TGTGCCAGCTCACTCGTTGCTGGACTAGCGAGGAGGAGCTCCTACAATGAGCAGTTCTTC. The full variable domain, rest sourced from reference TRBV18 and TRBJ2-1, is NAGVMQNPRHLVRRRGQEARLRCSPMKGHSHVYWYRQLPEEGLKFMVYLQKENIIDESGMPKERFSAEFPKEGPSILRIQQVVRGDSAAYFCASSLVAGLARRSSYNEQFFGPGTRLTVL.

Remarks on this clonotype: One end of the junction does not line up with germline, which may come from a read error. The chain joins TRBV20-1 to TRBJ1-2; 12 nucleotides line up with TRBD1. Germline V gives CDR1 DFQATT, CDR2 SNEGSKA (reference sequence). The CDR3 totals 16 residues. The CDR3 region has the DNA TGCAGTGCTTTCGACCGGGACAGGGGGCCGAACTATGGTTACACCTTC. This codes for CSAFDRDRGPNYGYTF.

The V gene is TRBV15, the J gene TRBJ1-1; the D gene is possibly TRBD1 (5 bases). Germline loops: CDR1 LNHNV, CDR2 YYDKDF (reference sequence). Trimming cost V 1 base and J 0 bases, with 12 bases left between them. CDR3 length: 16 amino acids. The CDR3 sequence: CATSRAPGRLNTEAFF. The CDR3 DNA is TGTGCCACCAGCAGAGCCCCGGGACGGCTGAACACTGAAGCTTTCTTT.

This chain joins TRBV12-3 or TRBV12-4 and TRBJ1-1, with D perhaps matching TRBD1 (5 bases). Trimming cost V 7 bases and J 10 bases, with 22 bases left between them. The CDR3 is 14 amino acids. CDR3 DNA: TGTGCCAGCACCCAGCGTCTGGGTAGGGACCGAGCTTTCTTT. Translation: CASTQRLGRDRAFF.

This clonotype has more than one count but fewer than ten. The chain employs TRBV7-9 and TRBJ1-2; D is unclear. Germline loops: CDR1 SEHNR, CDR2 FQNEAQ (reference sequence). Between the trimmed V and J ends, which lost 0 bases and 3 bases, there was a span of 8 bases. This CDR3 has 14 amino acids. The CDR3 sequence is CASSLATPHYGYTF. The CDR3 DNA follows: TGTGCCAGCAGCTTAGCGACCCCACACTATGGCTACACCTTC. The variable domain in full, with the rest retrieved from reference TRBV7-9 and TRBJ1-2, is DTGVSQNPRHKITKRGQNVTFRCDPISEHNRLYWYRQTLGQGPEFLTYFQNEAQLEKSRLLSDRFSAERPKGSFSTLEIQRTEQGDSAMYLCASSLATPHYGYTFGSGTRLTVV.

V and J are TRBV10-3 and TRBJ1-1, with 9 bases aligning to TRBD1. Germline values: CDR1 ENHRY, CDR2 SYGVKD. With 10 bases clipped from V and 6 bases from J, the junction kept 9 bases outside the gene matches. The CDR3 spans 13 residues. The CDR3 region has the DNA TGTGCCACCACAGGGGGACAGGGCTCTGAAGCTTTCTTT. Encoded protein: CATTGGQGSEAFF.

The rearrangement uses TRBV27 and TRBJ2-4; 7 positions agree with TRBD1. V dropped 5 bases and J dropped 0; count of bases not matched to a gene: 4. From germline, CDR1 is MNHEY and CDR2 SMNVEV (reference sequence). The CDR3 length is 15 residues. The CDR3 DNA reads TGTGCCAGCAGTAAGACAGGGCTAGCCAAAAACATTCAGTACTTC. Translation gives CASSKTGLAKNIQYF.

There are a few counts of this clonotype. The chain uses TRBV27 and TRBJ1-2, with D tentatively TRBD1 (5 bases). The CDR3 is 13 amino acids. Between the trimmed V and J ends, which lost 2 bases and 7 bases, there was a span of 11 bases. The germline V gene has CDR1 MNHEY and CDR2 SMNVEV (reference sequence). The DNA of the CDR3 is TGTGCCAGCAGTTTAAACAGCGGGGGTGGCTACACCTTC. Translation: CASSLNSGGGYTF.

This clonotype has more than one count but fewer than ten. In DNA, the CDR3 is TGCAGTGCTACGCCACCGGGGTCTCGTAATTCACCCCTCCACTTT. This encodes CSATPPGSRNSPLHF. J is TRBJ1-6 and V is TRBV20-1; D call uncertain. V gave up 4 bases and J gave up 6 bases, with 16 bases separating them. CDR3 length equals 15 residues. Per germline, CDR1 DFQATT and CDR2 SNEGSKA (reference sequence).

This chain connects TRBV5-1 to TRBJ1-4; no reliable D call. The CDR3 totals 15 residues. Trimming took off 4 bases at V and 0 bases at J, with 10 bases between the two ends. Germline V lookup: CDR1 SGHRS, CDR2 YFSETQ. The CDR3 is CASSGGRATNEKLFF. CDR3 DNA sequence: TGCGCCAGCAGCGGCGGACGGGCAACTAATGAAAAACTGTTTTTT. The full variable domain, in which reference TRBV5-1 and TRBJ1-4 provide the parts outside the CDR3, is KAGVTQTPRYLIKTRGQQVTLSCSPISGHRSVSWYQQTPGQGLQFLFEYFSETQRNKGNFPGRFSGRQFSNSRSEMNVSTLELGDSALYLCASSGGRATNEKLFFGSGTQLSVL.

This chain connects TRBV20-1 to TRBJ2-5; D might be TRBD2 (7 bases). V was shortened by 5 bases and J by 2 bases, with 12 bases between the two germline ends. CDR1 is DFQATT and CDR2 is SNEGSKA in the germline V gene (reference sequence). There are 13 residues in the CDR3. CDR3: CSAGGAAQETQYF. Here the CDR3 DNA reads TGCAGTGCTGGGGGGGCGGCGCAAGAGACCCAGTACTTC.

This chain uses TRBV12-3 or TRBV12-4 with TRBJ1-3; D ambiguous. This CDR3 has 13 residues. V lost 6 bases and J lost 4, with 10 bases in between. In nucleotides, the CDR3 is TGTGCCAGCAGCAGGACTAAGGGAAACACCATATATTTT. Protein: CASSRTKGNTIYF.

This clonotype was picked up a small number of times. V is TRBV27 and J is TRBJ1-1, with TRBD1 matching over 9 bases. J was trimmed by 5 bases and V by 6 bases; bases with no gene match: 10. Germline V gene data show CDR1 as MNHEY and CDR2 as SMNVEV (reference sequence). The CDR3 is made up of 15 amino acids. As DNA, the CDR3 is TGTGCCAGCAGGTCAAGACAGGGGGATTTTACTGAAGCTTTCTTT. Translating gives CASRSRQGDFTEAFF.

The chain couples TRBV20-1 to TRBJ2-5, with TRBD2 as a possible D gene (7 bases). Germline CDR1 reads DFQATT; CDR2 reads SNEGSKA (reference sequence). CDR3 size: 15 residues. V lost 0 bases and J lost 11, with 22 bases in between. The CDR3 DNA is TGCAGTGCTAGAGATAGGTGGGGGGGCGGCGATGAGCAGTACTTC. Residues: CSARDRWGGGDEQYF.

Worth noting for this clonotype: This may be a read error: a much more frequent sequence differs by one nucleotide. This chain uses TRBV29-1 with TRBJ2-1; no clear D. The end of the DNA is better explained by TRBJ2-7, so the J call may be wrong. Germline CDR1 SQVTM, CDR2 ANQGSEA. The CDR3 is 15 residues long. The CDR3 sequence: CSVEGLQSSYNEQYF. The CDR3 bases are TGCAGCGTTGAAGGGCTTCAGAGCTCCTACAATGAGCAGTACTTC.

Comments on this clonotype: One end of the junction does not line up with germline, which may come from a read error. V gene TRBV11-2 combines with J gene TRBJ1-1; no clear D. The germline CDR1 and CDR2 sequences are SGHAT and FQNNGV. The CDR3 is 14 amino acids. The CDR3 DNA sequence: TGTGCCAGCACCTTACCCCTCGTGGGGACTGAAGCTTTCTTT. It codes for CASTLPLVGTEAFF.

This clonotype appeared a few times. This chain links TRBV7-2 with TRBJ2-3; TRBD1 is a possible D gene (5 bases). The CDR3 length is 19 residues. CDR1 and CDR2 (germline): SGHTA, FQGNSA. Trimming shortened V by 3 bases and J by 0 bases, and 22 bases separated the two germline ends. The chain's CDR3 is CASSFRGQDYQYSTDTQYF. The CDR3 DNA follows: TGTGCCAGCAGCTTTAGGGGCCAAGATTACCAATATAGCACAGATACGCAGTATTTT.

This clonotype was picked up a small number of times. The chain links TRBV12-3 or TRBV12-4 to TRBJ2-7; TRBD2 matches at 13 bases. The tail of the sequence fits TRBJ2-5 better, so the J call may be wrong. CDR3 length: 15 amino acids. The CDR3 spells CASSLGLAGTGTQYF. In DNA, the CDR3 is TGTGCCAGCAGCCTGGGACTAGCGGGGACAGGGACCCAGTACTTC.

J is TRBJ1-2 and V is TRBV5-4; perhaps TRBD1 as D (5 bases). The CDR3 length is 14 residues. Germline CDR1 reads SGHNT; CDR2 reads YYREEE (reference sequence). V was clipped by 4 bases and J by 5 bases, with 15 bases between them. CDR3 nucleotide sequence: TGTGCCAGCAGCGGGGGACCGGAGAGTTATGGCTACACCTTC. Its protein is CASSGGPESYGYTF.

The V and J genes are TRBV6-5 and TRBJ2-4; D uncertain. The tail of the sequence fits TRBJ2-7 better, so the J call may be wrong. This CDR3 has 15 amino acids. Germline CDR1 and CDR2: MNHEY and SVGAGI. Here the CDR3 DNA reads TGTGCCAGCAGTTACTCGGAGTTATCCCCCCACGAGCAGTACTTC. The encoded protein is CASSYSELSPHEQYF.

The chain is built from TRBV6-1 and TRBJ1-2; 8 nucleotides agree with TRBD1. Looked up from germline, CDR1 is MNHNS and CDR2 is SASEGT. There are 16 residues in the CDR3. The V segment lost 2 bases and the J segment 4 bases; nucleotides outside the gene matches: 9. The CDR3 here is CASSESVPTGAYGYTF. Written as DNA, the CDR3 is TGTGCCAGCAGTGAAAGCGTCCCGACAGGGGCCTATGGCTACACCTTC.

With regard to this clonotype: A read error likely explains this, since a far larger clone differs by one base. The V gene is TRBV7-2, the J gene TRBJ2-7; D gene uncertain. With 0 bases removed from V and 6 bases from J, the gap between germline ends came to 6 bases. Germline-derived CDR1 and CDR2 are SGHTA and FQGNSA. This CDR3 region has 12 residues. CDR3 bases: TGTGCCAGCAGCTTAGCGGGCTGCGAGCAGTACTTC. Residues: CASSLAGCEQYF.